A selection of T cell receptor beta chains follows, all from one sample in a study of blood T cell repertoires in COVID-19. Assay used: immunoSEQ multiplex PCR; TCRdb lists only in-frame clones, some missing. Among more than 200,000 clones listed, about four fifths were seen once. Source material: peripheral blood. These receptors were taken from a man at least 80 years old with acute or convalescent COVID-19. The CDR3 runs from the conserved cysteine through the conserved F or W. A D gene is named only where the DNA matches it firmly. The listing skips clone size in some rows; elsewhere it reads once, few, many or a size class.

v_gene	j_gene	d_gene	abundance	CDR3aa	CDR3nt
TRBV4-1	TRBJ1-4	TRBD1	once	CASSPTGAPFEKLFF	TGCGCCAGCAGCCCTACAGGGGCCCCTTTCGAAAAACTGTTTTTT
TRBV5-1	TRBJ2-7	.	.	CASSRQALSSYEQYF	TGCGCCAGCAGTCGACAGGCCCTAAGCTCCTACGAGCAGTACTTC
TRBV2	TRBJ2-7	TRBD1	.	CASRGDRGQGYF	TGTGCCAGCAGGGGGGACAGGGGGCAGGGGTACTTC
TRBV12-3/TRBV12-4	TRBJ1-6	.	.	CASREGRNSPLHF	TGTGCCAGCCGGGAAGGGCGGAATTCACCCCTCCACTTT
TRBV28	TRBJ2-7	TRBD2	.	CASSSPGTSRYEQYF	TGTGCCAGCAGTTCCCCCGGGACTAGTCGCTACGAGCAGTACTTC
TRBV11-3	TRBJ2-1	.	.	CASSLDLLNEQFF	TGTGCCAGCAGCTTAGATCTACTGAATGAGCAGTTCTTC
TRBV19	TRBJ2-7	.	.	CASSMQGPTYEQYF	TGTGCCAGTAGTATGCAGGGGCCGACCTACGAGCAGTACTTC
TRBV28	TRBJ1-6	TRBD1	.	CASSPPTGVRSPLHF	TGTGCCAGCAGCCCCCCGACAGGGGTACGTTCACCCCTCCACTTT
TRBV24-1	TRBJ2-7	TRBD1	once	CATSDVCVQGADYEQYF	TGTGCCACCAGTGATGTCTGTGTACAGGGGGCCGACTACGAGCAGTACTTC
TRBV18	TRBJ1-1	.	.	CASSPGQVTEAFF	TGTGCCAGCTCCCCGGGACAAGTCACTGAAGCTTTCTTT
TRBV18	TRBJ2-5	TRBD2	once	CASSPPSGSPQQETQYF	TGTGCCAGCTCACCACCTAGCGGGTCTCCCCAGCAGGAGACCCAGTACTTC
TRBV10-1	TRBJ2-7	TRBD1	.	CASSASPGQGSYEQYF	TGCGCCAGCAGCGCGAGCCCGGGACAGGGGTCCTACGAGCAGTACTTC
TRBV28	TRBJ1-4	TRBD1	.	CASSLKGQGNEKLFF	TGTGCCAGCAGTTTAAAGGGACAGGGTAATGAAAAACTGTTTTTT
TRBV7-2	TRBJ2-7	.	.	CASSPKGGGPDEQYF	TGTGCCAGCAGCCCCAAGGGGGGAGGGCCAGACGAGCAGTACTTC
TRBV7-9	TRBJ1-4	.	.	CASSLAGHKEKLFF	TGTGCCAGCAGCTTAGCGGGACACAAAGAAAAACTGTTTTTT
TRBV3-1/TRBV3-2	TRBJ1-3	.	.	CASSQVLRSSGNTIYF	TGTGCCAGCAGCCAAGTGTTAAGGAGCTCTGGAAACACCATATATTTT
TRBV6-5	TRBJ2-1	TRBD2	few	CASTLTSAGDEQFF	TGTGCCAGCACCCTGACTAGCGCGGGGGATGAGCAGTTCTTC
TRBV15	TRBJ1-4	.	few	CATSKGSTNEKLFF	TGTGCCACCAGCAAGGGGTCAACTAATGAAAAACTGTTTTTT
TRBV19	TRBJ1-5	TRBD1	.	CASNLDRAYSNQPQHF	TGTGCCAGTAACCTAGACAGGGCCTATAGCAATCAGCCCCAGCATTTT
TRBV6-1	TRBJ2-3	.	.	CASSEGGGTDTQYF	TGTGCCAGCAGTGAAGGGGGCGGCACAGATACGCAGTATTTT
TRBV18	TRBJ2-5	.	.	CASSPLAREETQYF	TGTGCCAGCTCGCCACTCGCGAGGGAAGAGACCCAGTACTTC
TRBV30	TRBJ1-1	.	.	CAWSEHRDTEAFF	TGTGCCTGGAGCGAACACAGGGATACTGAAGCTTTCTTT
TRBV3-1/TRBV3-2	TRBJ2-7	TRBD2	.	CASSQFSSSGFSYEQYF	TGTGCCAGCAGCCAATTTTCTTCTAGCGGTTTCTCCTACGAGCAGTACTTC
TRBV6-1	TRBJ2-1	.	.	CASSYGTSYNEQFF	TGTGCCAGCAGTTATGGGACTTCATACAATGAGCAGTTCTTC
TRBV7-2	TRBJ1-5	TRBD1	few	CASSPGTGFNQPQHF	TGTGCCAGCAGCCCCGGGACAGGGTTCAATCAGCCCCAGCATTTT
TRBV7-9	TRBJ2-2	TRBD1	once	CASSLWTGVNTGELFF	TGTGCCAGCAGCCTGTGGACAGGGGTTAATACCGGGGAGCTGTTTTTT
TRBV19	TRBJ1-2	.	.	CASSIDQGNYGYTF	TGTGCCAGTAGTATAGACCAGGGGAACTATGGCTACACCTTC
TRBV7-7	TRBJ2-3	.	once	CASSPNSGGRDTQYF	TGTGCCAGCAGCCCCAATTCGGGGGGCAGAGATACGCAGTATTTT
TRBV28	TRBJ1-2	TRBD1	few	CASSLVGQGYVDGYTF	TGTGCCAGCAGTTTGGTAGGACAGGGGTACGTCGATGGCTACACCTTC
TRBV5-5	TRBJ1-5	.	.	CASSYGQISNQPQHF	TGTGCCAGCAGCTACGGACAGATTAGCAATCAGCCCCAGCATTTT
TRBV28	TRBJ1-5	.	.	CASSLGLRQPQHF	TGTGCCAGCAGTTTAGGTCTCAGACAGCCCCAGCATTTT
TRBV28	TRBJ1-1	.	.	CASAPRGGEAFF	TGTGCCAGCGCTCCTCGGGGGGGTGAAGCTTTCTTT
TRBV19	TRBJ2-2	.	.	CASSEQRLDGELFF	TGTGCCAGTAGTGAGCAGCGATTGGACGGGGAGCTGTTTTTT
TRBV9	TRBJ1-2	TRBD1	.	CASSVEDRGWNGYTF	TGTGCCAGCAGCGTAGAGGACAGGGGGTGGAATGGCTACACCTTC
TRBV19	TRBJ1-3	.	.	CASSPSGNTIYF	TGTGCCAGTAGTCCATCTGGAAACACCATATATTTT
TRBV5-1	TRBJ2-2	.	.	CASSLKALTGTGELFF	TGCGCCAGCAGCTTAAAAGCGCTTACGGGGACCGGGGAGCTGTTTTTT
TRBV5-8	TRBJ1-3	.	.	CASSLATGLSGNTIYF	TGTGCCAGCAGCTTGGCTACGGGACTCTCTGGAAACACCATATATTTT
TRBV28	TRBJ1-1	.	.	CASRFRDNLVTEAFF	TGTGCCAGCAGGTTCCGGGACAATTTGGTCACTGAAGCTTTCTTT
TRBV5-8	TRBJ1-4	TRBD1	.	CASSLEEKTGLLRTNEKLFF	TGTGCCAGCAGCTTGGAGGAAAAGACAGGGTTACTCAGAACTAATGAAAAACTGTTTTTT
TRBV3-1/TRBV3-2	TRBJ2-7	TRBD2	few	CASRLSGTSGRAYEQYF	TGTGCCAGCAGACTCTCCGGGACTAGCGGGAGAGCCTACGAGCAGTACTTC
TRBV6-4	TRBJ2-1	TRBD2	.	CARPSGKDNEQFF	TGTGCCCGCCCTAGCGGGAAAGACAATGAGCAGTTCTTC
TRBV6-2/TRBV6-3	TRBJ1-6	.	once	CASSYSRDRSSYNSPLHF	TGTGCCAGCAGTTACTCGCGAGACAGGAGCTCCTATAATTCACCCCTCCACTTT
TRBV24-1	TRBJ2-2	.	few	CATSEVGTTNTGELFF	TGTGCCACCAGTGAGGTCGGGACAACGAACACCGGGGAGCTGTTTTTT
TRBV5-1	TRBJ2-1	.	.	CASSEDPQFNEQFF	TGCGCCAGCAGCGAAGACCCACAGTTCAATGAGCAGTTCTTC
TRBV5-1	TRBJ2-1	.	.	CASSLHPENEQFF	TGCGCCAGCAGCCTCCACCCCGAGAATGAGCAGTTCTTC
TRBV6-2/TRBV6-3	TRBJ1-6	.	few	CASSPRDTYNSPLHF	TGTGCCAGCAGCCCCCGGGACACCTATAATTCACCCCTCCACTTT
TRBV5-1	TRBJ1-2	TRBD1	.	CASSPDREGTDGYTF	TGCGCCAGCAGCCCGGACAGGGAAGGGACAGACGGCTACACCTTC
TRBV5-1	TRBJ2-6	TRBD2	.	CASSSGGSGANVLTF	TGCGCCAGCAGCTCGGGGGGCTCTGGGGCCAACGTCCTGACTTTC